This T cell receptor beta chain derives from a study of blood T cell repertoires in COVID-19. Looking at the study overall: From T cells, B-cell-depleted T cells, or PBMCs came the material, which was cDNA or gDNA.

CDR3 length: 13 residues. V was cut by 4 bases and J by 3 bases, with 9 bases left in between. Germline values: CDR1 SGDLS, CDR2 YYNGEE. TCRdb's copy holds only in-frame clones and misses some; the assay was immunoSEQ multiplex PCR. The data hold roughly 250,000 clones, with roughly 83% observed a single time. The sample was peripheral blood. This TCR was sampled from a woman older than 75 with acute or convalescent COVID-19. The chain joins TRBV9 to TRBJ2-3; D ambiguous. CDR3 sequence reads: CASSRSETDTQYF. CDR3 nucleotides: TGTGCCAGCAGCAGGAGCGAGACAGATACGCAGTATTTT.